These 31 T cell receptor beta chains were all obtained from the same sample, sequenced in a study of persistence of HIV-infected CD4 T cells. The libraries were made with immunoSEQ version 4 in survey mode. Assay: immunoSEQ multiplex PCR; the TCRdb copy retains only in-frame clones and omits some. The sample shows 46,000 or so clones, over 70% of them seen only once. Antigens of these TCRs are unknown. Stimulation used 7.5 to 10 ug/mL lysate from CMV-infected fibroblasts. CD40L/CD69 double-negative CD45RO-high memory CD4+ T cells were collected. This specimen consisted of CD4+ T cells sorted from PBMCs after roughly 17-hour stimulation, obtained from a patient who received antiretroviral therapy. These receptors all come from an adult man with HIV who was CMV-seropositive.

This rearrangement joins TRBV7-3 to TRBJ1-2, with 9 bases fitting TRBD1. This CDR3 comprises 16 residues. J lost 3 bases, V lost 5 bases, and 10 bases had no gene match. Germline V gene sequence: CDR1 SGHTA, CDR2 FQGTGA. This CDR3 is CASSVTGTGIDYGYTF. CDR3 nucleotides: TGTGCCAGCAGCGTCACCGGGACAGGGATTGACTATGGCTACACCTTC.

The V call is TRBV10-3, the J call TRBJ2-2; D possibly corresponds to TRBD2 (7 bases). The CDR3 covers 15 residues. Germline V gene data show CDR1 as ENHRY and CDR2 as SYGVKD. The V gene lost 3 bases and the J gene lost 3 bases, with 11 bases spanning the gap. CDR3 residues: CAISDKGGDTGELFF. Written as DNA, the CDR3 is TGTGCCATCAGTGATAAAGGGGGGGACACCGGGGAGCTGTTTTTT.

This chain connects TRBV24-1 to TRBJ2-1; TRBD1 agrees at 8 bases. Germline CDR1 KGHDR, CDR2 SFDVKD. V dropped 3 bases and J dropped 7; count of bases not matched to a gene: 4. The CDR3 contains 14 residues. In DNA, the CDR3 is TGTGCCACCAGTGATGTGACAGGGGTTAATGAGCAGTTCTTC. It translates to CATSDVTGVNEQFF.

This clone occurred once. The V and J genes are TRBV3-1 (or the pseudogene TRBV3-2) and TRBJ2-2, with D unclear. This CDR3 contains 13 residues. Between the trimmed V and J ends, which lost 7 bases and 2 bases, there was a span of 8 bases. Per the germline V gene, CDR1 is LGHDT and CDR2 is YNNKEL (reference sequence). CDR3 amino acids: CASTRLNTGELFF. As DNA, the CDR3 is TGTGCCAGCACCAGACTTAACACCGGGGAGCTGTTTTTT.

The CDR3 spells CASSSLAGGETQYF. CDR3 in DNA: TGTGCCAGCAGCTCCCTAGCGGGTGGGGAGACCCAGTACTTC. The V gene is TRBV7-6, the J gene TRBJ2-5; 8 nucleotides align to TRBD2. The CDR3 is made up of 14 amino acids. The trim removed 4 bases at V and 5 bases at J, leaving 6 bases unmatched. The germline V gene encodes CDR1 SGHVS and CDR2 FNYEAQ.

The chain uses TRBV6-5 and TRBJ1-6, with D perhaps matching TRBD1 (5 bases). Germline-derived CDR1 and CDR2 are MNHEY and SVGAGI. The CDR3 covers 14 residues. Between the trimmed V and J ends, which lost 5 bases and 10 bases, there was a span of 15 bases. The CDR3 spells CASSLQGWGSPLHF. The CDR3 nucleotides are TGTGCCAGCAGTCTCCAGGGATGGGGATCACCCCTCCACTTT.

The gene calls are TRBV11-2 and TRBJ1-1; no clear D. The CDR3 is 14 residues long. Germline-derived CDR1 and CDR2 are SGHAT and FQNNGV. Deletions cut 5 bases from V and 0 bases from J, with 10 bases between. DNA of the CDR3: TGTGCCAGCAGCCCTGAGTTGATGAACACTGAAGCTTTCTTT. Amino acids: CASSPELMNTEAFF.

This clone was seen a single time. The chain uses TRBV19 and TRBJ2-3; 8 nucleotides line up with TRBD2. The germline CDR1 and CDR2 sequences are LNHDA and SQIVND (reference sequence). The CDR3 is made up of 14 amino acids. J gave up 4 bases and V 9 bases, and 9 bases lay outside the gene matches. In DNA, the CDR3 is TGTGCCAGCGGAGCGGGACTAGTCCCAGATACGCAGTATTTT. This encodes CASGAGLVPDTQYF.

This rearrangement joins TRBV2 to TRBJ1-2, with D perhaps TRBD1 (5 bases). Germline CDR1 SNHLY, CDR2 FYNNEI. Deletions cut 6 bases from V and 0 bases from J, with 14 bases between. The CDR3 spans 15 residues. In DNA, the CDR3 is TGTGCCAGCAGGGAGGGCGCAGGGCCTAACTATGGCTACACCTTC. It is translated as CASREGAGPNYGYTF.

This chain links TRBV5-1 with TRBJ1-1; D perhaps matches TRBD1 (5 bases). Trimming stripped 4 bases from V and 5 bases from J, with 15 bases between. Germline assignment: CDR1 SGHRS and CDR2 YFSETQ. The CDR3 consists of 14 residues. The CDR3 reads CASSPGEGNTEAFF. DNA of the CDR3: TGCGCCAGCAGCCCCGGGGAGGGGAATACTGAAGCTTTCTTT.

The gene calls are TRBV15 and TRBJ2-1, with 7 bases matching TRBD2. In germline, CDR1 is LNHNV, CDR2 YYDKDF (reference sequence). This CDR3 is built from 15 residues. V shed 3 bases, J shed 0 bases, and the junction held 2 bases outside the gene matches. The CDR3: CATSSSGYSYNEQFF. The CDR3 nucleotides are TGTGCCACCAGCAGTAGCGGGTACTCCTACAATGAGCAGTTCTTC.

The chain combines TRBV7-2 with TRBJ1-2; tentative D call: TRBD1 (5 bases). Germline assignment: CDR1 SGHTA and CDR2 FQGNSA. Trimming stripped 3 bases from V and 8 bases from J, with 19 bases between. This CDR3 region has 15 residues. As DNA, the CDR3 is TGTGCCAGCAGCTTTCGGGACTCGTGGGTAAAGGGCTACACCTTC. Protein sequence: CASSFRDSWVKGYTF.

V and J are TRBV10-3 and TRBJ1-1, with unresolved D. Germline lookup yields CDR1 ENHRY and CDR2 SYGVKD. The CDR3 totals 13 residues. V was cut by 10 bases and J by 0 bases, with 12 bases left in between. The CDR3, as DNA: TGTGCCACTACAGCTTTCATGAACACTGAAGCTTTCTTT. Amino acids: CATTAFMNTEAFF.

V is TRBV6-6 and J is TRBJ2-5, with a tentative D call TRBD1 (6 bases). This CDR3 spans 14 amino acids. CDR1 and CDR2 (germline): MNHNY, SVGAGI (reference sequence). The ends were cut back, 5 bases at V and 7 bases at J, with 17 bases in the middle. CDR3 in amino acids: CASSPRTDGRTQYF. In DNA form, the CDR3 reads TGTGCCAGCAGTCCTCGGACAGATGGACGGACCCAGTACTTC.

This clone was counted a few times. V is TRBV19 and J is TRBJ1-5, with D possibly matching TRBD1 (5 bases). The V gene lost 0 bases and the J gene lost 1 base, with 10 bases spanning the gap. Germline CDR1 reads LNHDA; CDR2 reads SQIVND (reference sequence). This CDR3 has 16 amino acids. CDR3 nucleotide sequence: TGTGCCAGTAGTATAGACAGGGTTCGGAGCAATCAGCCCCAGCATTTT. Its translation is CASSIDRVRSNQPQHF.

This chain connects TRBV2 to TRBJ1-2; D gene ambiguous. Germline-derived CDR1 and CDR2 are SNHLY and FYNNEI. The CDR3 runs to 12 residues. V gave up 5 bases and J gave up 4 bases, with 8 bases separating them. DNA of the CDR3: TGTGCCAGCAGTAGTCAAGCCTATGGCTACACCTTC. This translates into CASSSQAYGYTF.

CDR3 in amino acids: CASSLALQLYQPQHF. The CDR3 DNA reads TGTGCCAGCAGCTTAGCGCTTCAGTTGTATCAGCCCCAGCATTTT. The chain employs TRBV7-8 and TRBJ1-5; D is undetermined. There are 15 residues in the CDR3. V lost 0 bases and J 5 bases, leaving 11 bases between the germline ends. The germline V gene encodes CDR1 SGHVS and CDR2 FQNEAQ.

The rearrangement joins TRBV4-2 to TRBJ2-1, with TRBD2 identical over 14 bases. Germline V gene lookup returns CDR1 LGHNA and CDR2 YNFKEQ. The V segment lost 4 bases and the J segment 9 bases; nucleotides outside the gene matches: 8. This CDR3 spans 16 amino acids. CDR3 nucleotides: TGTGCCAGCAGCCGGGGGACTAGCGGGAGCTGGGTTGAGCAGTTCTTC. Its protein is CASSRGTSGSWVEQFF.

The chain has TRBV9 and TRBJ2-1; 13 bases match TRBD2. With V trimmed by 3 bases and J by 5 bases, 11 bases remained unmatched. This CDR3 contains 18 residues. Germline V gene sequence: CDR1 SGDLS, CDR2 YYNGEE. The DNA for the CDR3 is TGTGCCAGCAGCGGGGGACTAGCGGGACCCAGAGGGGACAATGAGCAGTTCTTC. This sequence encodes CASSGGLAGPRGDNEQFF.

This chain joins TRBV30 and TRBJ1-2, with no clear D. This CDR3 comprises 15 residues. V lost 0 bases, J lost 3 bases, and 14 bases lay in between. Germline V gives CDR1 GTSNPN, CDR2 SVGIG (reference sequence). CDR3 nucleotide sequence: TGTGCCTGGAGTGTTGGCACCCATTGGGACTATGGCTACACCTTC. Encoded protein: CAWSVGTHWDYGYTF.

The V gene is TRBV6-2 or TRBV6-3, the J gene TRBJ1-2; D gene uncertain. V dropped 5 bases and J dropped 5 bases, with 9 bases sitting between them. In germline, CDR1 is MNHEY, CDR2 SVGEGT. This CDR3 region has 12 residues. In DNA form, the CDR3 reads TGTGCCAGCAGTAGAAACAATTATGGCTACACCTTC. Translated, it gives CASSRNNYGYTF.

The chain couples TRBV5-4 to TRBJ2-7, with D uncertain. CDR1 SGHNT and CDR2 YYREEE come from the germline V gene (reference sequence). The ends were cut back, 0 bases at V and 2 bases at J, with 12 bases in the middle. This CDR3 is 15 amino acids long. In DNA form, the CDR3 reads TGTGCCAGCAGCTTGGACAACAGATTTACCTACGAGCAGTACTTC. As protein: CASSLDNRFTYEQYF.

The table lists this clone with a few counts. The chain is built from TRBV6-2 or TRBV6-3 and TRBJ2-6; maybe TRBD1 (6 bases). This CDR3 spans 16 amino acids. The germline V gene has CDR1 MNHEY and CDR2 SVGEGT. Trimming stripped 5 bases from V and 0 bases from J, with 11 bases between. CDR3: CASSQPQGSGANVLTF. Written as DNA, the CDR3 is TGTGCCAGCAGTCAACCACAGGGCTCTGGGGCCAACGTCCTGACTTTC.

V gene TRBV18 combines with J gene TRBJ1-5; D is ambiguous. Germline CDR1 reads KGHSH; CDR2 reads LQKENI. The CDR3 runs 15 residues. With 3 bases removed from V and 0 bases from J, the gap between germline ends came to 9 bases. Here the CDR3 DNA reads TGTGCCAGCTCACCTTTTCAGGATAGCAATCAGCCCCAGCATTTT. This encodes CASSPFQDSNQPQHF.

The chain employs TRBV30 and TRBJ1-5, with D perhaps TRBD1 (5 bases). CDR3 length: 13 amino acids. Germline V lookup: CDR1 GTSNPN, CDR2 SVGIG (reference sequence). Trimming cost V 5 bases and J 7 bases, with 15 bases left between them. The DNA of the CDR3 is TGTGCCTGGGCCAGGGTTTCAGGACAGCCCCAGCATTTT. Residues: CAWARVSGQPQHF.

This clone was seen only once. The V gene is TRBV7-9, the J gene TRBJ1-3; no definite D call. The V and J ends lost 4 bases and 5 bases respectively, with 9 bases between them. Germline V gives CDR1 SEHNR, CDR2 FQNEAQ (reference sequence). The CDR3 is 13 residues long. DNA of the CDR3: TGTGCCAGCAGCTCGGGGTACCGAAACACCATATATTTT. It translates to CASSSGYRNTIYF.

The chain links TRBV2 to TRBJ2-2; TRBD2 agrees at 7 bases. Germline trimming cut 4 bases from V and 1 base from J; bases unmatched to any gene: 6. The CDR3 extends over 16 amino acids. Looked up from germline, CDR1 is SNHLY and CDR2 is FYNNEI. The CDR3 DNA reads as TGTGCCAGCAGTGGAGGTATAGCGGGGAACACCGGGGAGCTGTTTTTT. Translating gives CASSGGIAGNTGELFF.

J is TRBJ2-1 and V is TRBV6-7; 10 bases are shared with TRBD1. TRBV6-7 is an ORF, and what it does is uncertain. The CDR3 extends over 19 amino acids. Unmatched junction bases numbered 19, after V lost 6 bases and J lost 5 bases. The CDR3 sequence is CASRPPPLTGGGRNNEQFF. The CDR3 DNA reads as TGTGCCAGCAGGCCGCCTCCTCTGACAGGGGGCGGAAGGAACAATGAGCAGTTCTTC.

The chain employs TRBV29-1 and TRBJ1-2, with unresolved D. This CDR3 contains 12 residues. Germline assignment: CDR1 SQVTM and CDR2 ANQGSEA. The V end was cut by 4 bases, the J end by 1 base, with 7 bases between. The CDR3 DNA is TGCAGCGTTGTGCGCAGTAACTATGGCTACACCTTC. Protein product: CSVVRSNYGYTF.

This chain links TRBV28 with TRBJ1-4; no reliable D call. The CDR3 runs to 10 residues. The V gene's germline CDR1 is MDHEN and CDR2 SYDVKM. Deletions cut 5 bases from V and 8 bases from J, with 3 bases between. In DNA, the CDR3 is TGTGCCAGCAGTCGGGAAAAACTGTTTTTT. Translating gives CASSREKLFF.

The chain joins TRBV14 to TRBJ2-2; TRBD2 agrees at 8 bases. V was clipped by 5 bases and J by 2 bases; unmatched bases: 4. This CDR3 is built from 15 residues. The germline V gene encodes CDR1 SGHDN and CDR2 FVKESK. CDR3 in amino acids: CASSSGTRNTGELFF. In nucleotides, the CDR3 is TGTGCCAGCAGCTCCGGGACTAGAAACACCGGGGAGCTGTTTTTT.